This T cell receptor beta chain is from a study of radiation and T cells in renal cell carcinoma. Time point here: blood 2 weeks post-SBRT. Treatment: 15 Gy SBRT to primary tumor, nephrectomy 4 weeks later. Blood was sampled at baseline, 2 weeks and 4 weeks after SBRT. There are 13 residues in the CDR3. Germline V gene data show CDR1 as GTSNPN and CDR2 as SVGIG (reference sequence). Trimming cost V 1 base and J 2 bases, with 8 bases left between them. Clones were read by immunoSEQ multiplex PCR, and TCRdb kept only the in-frame ones, dropping some. The sample lists 100,000 to 150,000 clones, around 80% occurring once. Comment on this clone: What it binds is not known.

Study-level points and caveats: Without pretreatment biopsies, baseline tumor clonotype presence was undetermined. In blood, top tumor clones expanded by 2 weeks, shrinking by 4.

The chain carries TRBV30 and TRBJ2-5; a weak D match, TRBD1 (5 bases). This TCR came from a man aged 50 or older with renal cell carcinoma. Sequencing was performed on blood, taken from a patient whose treatment included radiotherapy and nephrectomy. In DNA, the CDR3 is TGTGCCTGGAGTGGTGACAGACAAGAGACCCAGTACTTC. Residues: CAWSGDRQETQYF.